Listed below are T cell receptor beta chains from one sample, sequenced in a study of blood T cells in healthy people across ages. TCRdb fed the 5' RACE reads into MiXCR, producing one record per CDR3 protein. This sample yields over 750,000 distinct CDR3 sequences, of which 25% are seen a single time; just under 9.5% belongs to the top ten. The sample was also reused in another study, on T cells of mothers and their children.

Specimen: blood. These receptors were taken from a boy aged 5 to 17 in good health. CDR3s include the opening cysteine and the closing phenylalanine or tryptophan. The D gene is left open where the match is weak. Some rows have no size entry. The others give once, few or many, or a class for an expanded clone.

>few|TRBJ2-6|TRBV7-3|TRBD2
TGTGCCAGCAGCTTGACTAGCGGGAGCCCATCCTCTGGGGCCAACGTCCTGACTTTC
CASSLTSGSPSSGANVLTF
>NA|TRBJ2-1|TRBV29-1|TRBD2
TGCAGCGTTGCCCTCGGGACTAGCCCCAATGAGCAGTTCTTC
CSVALGTSPNEQFF
>NA|TRBJ2-5|TRBV7-9|NA
TGTGCCAGCAGCTTAGCGCTCTCATTTCCACAAGAGACCCAGTACTTC
CASSLALSFPQETQYF
>NA|TRBJ2-7|TRBV20-1|NA
TGCAGTGCGCTGACTGGACAGCCTTCCTACGAGCAGTACTTC
CSALTGQPSYEQYF
>NA|TRBJ2-3|TRBV12-3/TRBV12-4|NA
TGTGCCAGCAGCCCCTCCGCTAGCGAACTTGGAAATACGCAGTATTTT
CASSPSASELGNTQYF
>once|TRBJ2-7|TRBV6-6|NA
TGTGCCAGCAGACCTGTCTGGCAAGGAATACCTTCAGATGAGCAGTACTTC
CASRPVWQGIPSDEQYF
>few|TRBJ2-6|TRBV29-1|TRBD1
TGCAGCGCGGGGGACAGGGTCGAAAGCTCTGGGGCCAACGTCCTGACTTTC
CSAGDRVESSGANVLTF
>few|TRBJ2-5|TRBV2|NA
TGTGCCAGCAGGAGGACAGTAACTCAAGAGACCCAGTACTTC
CASRRTVTQETQYF
>few|TRBJ2-2|TRBV12-3/TRBV12-4|NA
TGTGCCAGCGATAACCCGAACACCGGGGAGCTGTTTTTT
CASDNPNTGELFF
>few|TRBJ2-1|TRBV20-1|TRBD2
TGCAGTGCTAGAGGGACTAGTAAGACCTACAATGAGCAGTTCTTC
CSARGTSKTYNEQFF
>NA|TRBJ2-1|TRBV20-1|TRBD2
TGCAGTGCTAGTGAGCGGGAGGTTAGGTCCTACAATGAGCAGTTCTTC
CSASEREVRSYNEQFF
>NA|TRBJ1-2|TRBV5-6|TRBD1
TGTGCCAGCAGCTACGGGACAGGGGATGGCTACACCTTC
CASSYGTGDGYTF
>few|TRBJ2-2|TRBV6-2/TRBV6-3|NA
TGTGCCAGCAGTTACTCGGCGGTCGGGGAGCTGTTTTTT
CASSYSAVGELFF
>NA|TRBJ2-7|TRBV9|NA
TGTGCCAGCAGCGTAGAGGGGGGGGGCTCAGTCTACGAGCAGTACTTC
CASSVEGGGSVYEQYF
>few|TRBJ2-3|TRBV29-1|NA
TGCAGCGCGAACCAATTGGAGCGGAGCACAGATACGCAGTATTTT
CSANQLERSTDTQYF
>few|TRBJ1-5|TRBV20-1|NA
TGCAGTGCTAGAGTACAGGGAAGTCAGCCCCAGCATTTT
CSARVQGSQPQHF
>NA|TRBJ1-6|TRBV12-3/TRBV12-4|TRBD1
TGTGCCAGCAGTCTCAGGACAGGGAAGGATTCACCCCTCCACTTT
CASSLRTGKDSPLHF
>NA|TRBJ2-1|TRBV19|NA
TGTGCCAGTAGTATAAAGGGTCCTAGCCCCTACAATGAGCAGTTCTTC
CASSIKGPSPYNEQFF
>NA|TRBJ2-7|TRBV14|NA
TGTGCCAGCAGCCAAGATGTAGGGTCCTCCTACGAGCAGTACTTC
CASSQDVGSSYEQYF
>few|TRBJ2-1|TRBV12-3/TRBV12-4|NA
TGTGCCAGCAGTCCCCTGGATGCGCAGTTCTTC
CASSPLDAQFF
>NA|TRBJ2-1|TRBV7-9|NA
TGTGCCAGCGCAATGTGGACAGATCAACAGTTCTTC
CASAMWTDQQFF
>few|TRBJ2-7|TRBV4-3|TRBD1
TGCGCCAGCAGCCAAGATTGGAAGGGGGCGGACTACGAGCAGTACTTC
CASSQDWKGADYEQYF